This passage covers 5 T cell receptor beta chains from one sample sequenced in a study of human T cells and chemical hapten exposure (dated by TCRdb to 2020 to 2023). Library method: RACE. The sequencing machine was a NextSeq 500. TCRdb ran its own pipeline on the public reads, namely fastp trimming at Q25 and MiXCR clone calling, and kept in-frame beta chains. Identical CDR3 protein sequences are pooled into one entry, listed with their most common genes and DNA. In this sample the table shows a few hundred thousand distinct CDR3 sequences, approximately 5% of which occur a single time. About 8.2% of the sample comes from the top ten. The time point label, read with the paper, signifies: pre-sensitization, week 0. The sample's treatment or condition label, in plain terms: therapeutic diphenylcyclopropenone sensitization with weekly scalp DPC. The sample was whole blood, taken in connection with sensitization to the hapten diphenylcyclopropenone (DPC). All receptors come from a woman younger than 30 with alopecia areata. Some clones in this sample may be carry-over from other donors' samples.

The sample holds a few counts of this clonotype. The genes are TRBV18 and TRBJ2-7, with TRBD1 matching over 9 bases. The CDR3 length is 15 residues. J was trimmed by 3 bases and V by 4 bases; bases with no gene match: 7. Germline V lookup: CDR1 KGHSH, CDR2 LQKENI. In DNA, the CDR3 is TGTGCCAGCTCACTAGCCGGGACAGGGTTCTACGAGCAGTACTTC. Translation: CASSLAGTGFYEQYF.

This clonotype was seen a handful of times. V is TRBV4-1 and J is TRBJ1-5; no firm D call. V shed 0 bases and J shed 5 bases, with 14 bases lying between them. The CDR3 contains 16 residues. In germline, CDR1 is MGHRA, CDR2 YSYEKL. The CDR3 spells CASSQDRGTQDQPQHF. The DNA of the CDR3 is TGCGCCAGCAGCCAAGATCGCGGCACCCAGGATCAGCCCCAGCATTTT.

This clonotype was picked up a small number of times. The chain carries TRBV7-9 and TRBJ2-3, with D perhaps TRBD2 (5 bases). The CDR3 consists of 16 residues. The ends were cut back, 1 base at V and 2 bases at J, with 13 bases in the middle. The germline CDR1 and CDR2 sequences are SEHNR and FQNEAQ (reference sequence). CDR3 loop: CASSLDRLLATDTQYF. In nucleotides, the CDR3 is TGTGCCAGCAGCTTAGACAGACTACTGGCCACAGATACGCAGTATTTT.

This clonotype was seen at least ten times. The chain combines TRBV2 with TRBJ1-2; 11 bases are shared with TRBD1. The CDR3 runs to 15 residues. V gave up 3 bases and J gave up 1 base; unmatched junction bases: 1. The germline V gene encodes CDR1 SNHLY and CDR2 FYNNEI. The CDR3 sequence: CASSEGTGGNYGYTF. CDR3 DNA: TGTGCCAGCAGTGAGGGGACAGGGGGTAACTATGGCTACACCTTC.

The rearrangement joins TRBV5-6 to TRBJ1-3; D remains unclear. Germline CDR1 and CDR2: SGHDT and YYEEEE. The CDR3 contains 18 residues. V gave up 0 bases and J gave up 0 bases, with 16 bases separating them. CDR3 amino acids: CASSLVRAPGGSGNTIYF. The DNA for the CDR3 is TGTGCCAGCAGCTTGGTTCGGGCCCCAGGTGGCTCTGGAAACACCATATATTTT.